The TCR beta chain described here comes from a study of blood T cells in healthy people across ages. A second PCR, run for 7 to 11 cycles, used a sample-barcoded 5' primer plus a J-beta primer mix. TCRdb reprocessed the 5' RACE reads via MiXCR and lists one record per CDR3 protein. Of some 1,000,000 distinct CDR3 sequences detected, under 30% appear once; the ten largest clones hold approximately 0.75%. V was trimmed by 1 base and J by 5 bases, leaving 5 bases between them. CDR1 SGHVS and CDR2 FQNEAQ come from the germline V gene. The CDR3 extends over 12 amino acids. There are a few counts of this clonotype. This sample was shared with a second study, whose subject was T cells of mothers and their children.

The clonotype comes from a girl between 2 and 10 years old in good health. This rearrangement joins TRBV7-8 to TRBJ1-1; D is unclear. The sample consisted of blood. The CDR3 sequence is CASSLVETEAFF. Written as DNA, the CDR3 is TGTGCCAGCAGCTTAGTGGAGACTGAAGCTTTCTTT.